These 22 T cell receptor beta chains were all obtained from the same sample, sequenced in a study of shared clonotypes between healthy human individuals. Sequencing used immunoSEQ multiplex PCR; TCRdb keeps in-frame clones, though not all of them. In the table there are over a million clones, more than 75% of which are singletons. The sequenced sample consisted of memory CD4+ T cells from PBMCs. Subset specified: CD45RA-negative fraction. The receptors shown here come from a man aged 18 to 30 in good health. Some clones in this sample may be carry-over from other donors' samples.

This clone showed up many times. V usage is TRBV5-8 and J usage is TRBJ1-1; 8 bases match TRBD1. The ends lost 8 bases at V and 2 bases at J; junction bases unmatched: 5. Germline V lookup: CDR1 SGHTS, CDR2 YDEGEE. The length of the CDR3 is 13 residues. The CDR3 protein is CASQDRVNTEAFF. The CDR3 DNA is TGTGCCAGTCAGGACAGGGTAAACACTGAAGCTTTCTTT. Full variable domain (outside the CDR3, taken from reference TRBV5-8 and TRBJ1-1): EAGVTQSPTHLIKTRGQQATLRCSPISGHTSVYWYQQALGLGLQFLLWYDEGEERNRGNFPPRFSGRQFPNYSSELNVNALELEDSALYLCASQDRVNTEAFFGQGTRLTVV.

This clone was observed a handful of times. V and J are TRBV7-9 and TRBJ1-4, with D possibly matching TRBD1 (5 bases). V was cut by 6 bases and J by 5 bases, with 16 bases left in between. Germline values: CDR1 SEHNR, CDR2 FQNEAQ (reference sequence). The length of the CDR3 is 15 residues. DNA for the CDR3: TGTGCCAGCAGTCCCCAGGGAGGAGGCAATGAAAAACTGTTTTTT. Its protein product is CASSPQGGGNEKLFF.

This chain links TRBV4-1 with TRBJ1-5; TRBD1 aligns across 12 bases. V lost 4 bases, J lost 7 bases, and 14 bases stayed unmatched. Germline V gene lookup returns CDR1 MGHRA and CDR2 YSYEKL. The CDR3 is made up of 18 amino acids. DNA for the CDR3: TGCGCCAGCAGCCCCCAACCAAGGGACAGGGGGCTCGGGCAGCCCCAGCATTTT. This encodes CASSPQPRDRGLGQPQHF.

This chain joins TRBV4-1 and TRBJ2-3; 7 positions match TRBD2. Unmatched junction bases numbered 11, after V lost 3 bases and J lost 2 bases. The CDR3 covers 17 residues. CDR1 is MGHRA and CDR2 is YSYEKL in the germline V gene. CDR3 loop: CASSHGAGSGITDTQYF. The CDR3 nucleotides read TGCGCCAGCAGCCATGGAGCAGGCAGCGGGATCACAGATACGCAGTATTTT.

This clone has ten or more counts. The chain is built from TRBV28 and TRBJ1-4; no reliable D call. V lost 3 bases to trimming and J lost 7 bases, with 15 bases between them. The CDR3 is made up of 15 amino acids. Germline V CDR1 and CDR2: MDHEN, SYDVKM. This CDR3 reads CASSFSRGSSEKLFF. In DNA form, the CDR3 reads TGTGCCAGCAGTTTTTCTCGGGGAAGTAGTGAAAAACTGTTTTTT.

The chain combines TRBV18 with TRBJ2-5; D is ambiguous. Between the trimmed V and J ends, which lost 2 bases and 1 base, there was a span of 11 bases. The CDR3 is 15 residues long. Germline assignment: CDR1 KGHSH and CDR2 LQKENI. CDR3 coding DNA: TGTGCCAGCTCACCAAGTATGACTGTCCAAGAGACCCAGTACTTC. Its translation is CASSPSMTVQETQYF. Combining the CDR3 with reference TRBV18 and TRBJ2-5 gives the whole variable domain NAGVMQNPRHLVRRRGQEARLRCSPMKGHSHVYWYRQLPEEGLKFMVYLQKENIIDESGMPKERFSAEFPKEGPSILRIQQVVRGDSAAYFCASSPSMTVQETQYFGPGTRLLVL.

In regard to this clone: A much more abundant neighbour one base away suggests this may be a read error. The chain uses TRBV29-1 and TRBJ2-1; D not certain. The germline V gene has CDR1 SQVTM and CDR2 ANQGSEA. This CDR3 spans 12 amino acids. Here the CDR3 DNA reads TGCAGCGTTGTTCGGGCCTACAGTGAGCAGTTCTTC. Residues: CSVVRAYSEQFF.

V gene TRBV28 combines with J gene TRBJ2-2; 13 positions match TRBD2. The CDR3 has 17 residues. With V trimmed by 6 bases and J by 1 base, 5 bases remained unmatched. Germline V CDR1 and CDR2: MDHEN, SYDVKM. The CDR3 loop reads CASRGLAGIGNTGELFF. In DNA, the CDR3 is TGTGCCAGCAGGGGACTAGCGGGAATAGGGAACACCGGGGAGCTGTTTTTT.

Details on this clone: Other DNA sequences in this specimen translate into the identical CDR3. V is TRBV29-1 and J is TRBJ2-3; 8 bases fit TRBD1. V lost 6 bases and J lost 4; bases outside the gene matches: 3. The CDR3 extends over 12 amino acids. CDR1 is SQVTM, CDR2 ANQGSEA, per germline. CDR3 protein: CSVLQGADTQYF. The CDR3 region has the DNA TGCAGCGTACTACAGGGGGCAGATACGCAGTATTTT.

The chain employs TRBV29-1 and TRBJ1-1, with 9 bases lining up with TRBD1. The V segment lost 7 bases and the J segment 2 bases; nucleotides outside the gene matches: 5. The length of the CDR3 is 13 residues. The germline V gene has CDR1 SQVTM and CDR2 ANQGSEA. The CDR3 nucleotides read TGCAGCGCCTGGACAGGGGTAAACACTGAAGCTTTCTTT. Translation: CSAWTGVNTEAFF.

Remarks on this clone: The sample contains more than one DNA sequence encoding this CDR3. This chain uses TRBV30 with TRBJ2-3, with 11 nucleotides matching TRBD2. Germline loops: CDR1 GTSNPN, CDR2 SVGIG (reference sequence). V lost 0 bases and J lost 4; bases outside the gene matches: 3. The CDR3 spans 15 residues. CDR3: CAWSVLAGAADTQYF. The DNA of the CDR3 is TGTGCCTGGAGTGTACTAGCGGGAGCCGCAGATACGCAGTATTTT.

The V gene is TRBV10-3, the J gene TRBJ2-5; the D gene could be TRBD1 or TRBD2 (5 bases each). The ends were cut back, 6 bases at V and 6 bases at J, with 17 bases in the middle. This CDR3 is 14 amino acids long. CDR1 and CDR2 (germline): ENHRY, SYGVKD. Here the CDR3 DNA reads TGTGCCATCAGGGGACCGGTCAATTGGAAGACCCAGTACTTC. Protein sequence: CAIRGPVNWKTQYF.

The V and J genes are TRBV5-1 and TRBJ2-1; TRBD1 aligns across 9 bases. The V and J ends lost 0 bases and 6 bases, in that order; junction bases with no gene match: 7. The germline V gene has CDR1 SGHRS and CDR2 YFSETQ. The CDR3 is 16 residues long. The DNA for the CDR3 is TGCGCCAGCAGCTTGGAAGGACAGGGGAGGCCCAATGAGCAGTTCTTC. It encodes CASSLEGQGRPNEQFF.

The chain has TRBV5-1 and TRBJ2-6; TRBD1 is a possible D gene (5 bases). The CDR3 is 16 amino acids. Looked up from germline, CDR1 is SGHRS and CDR2 is YFSETQ. V shed 0 bases and J shed 0 bases, with 7 bases lying between them. The CDR3 region has the DNA TGCGCCAGCAGCTTGGACAGGCCCTCTGGGGCCAACGTCCTGACTTTC. Protein sequence: CASSLDRPSGANVLTF.

This chain uses TRBV14 with TRBJ2-1, with D hard to call. The CDR3 is made up of 12 amino acids. Trimming took 0 bases from V and 12 from J, leaving 9 bases between them. Germline V gives CDR1 SGHDN, CDR2 FVKESK. CDR3 protein: CASSQDWSRQFF. CDR3 sequence (DNA): TGTGCCAGCAGCCAAGATTGGTCGCGGCAGTTCTTC.

The chain couples TRBV6-5 to TRBJ2-7; TRBD1 matches at 7 bases. CDR3 length equals 14 residues. V shed 6 bases and J 6 bases; nucleotides not matched to a gene: 11. The V gene's germline CDR1 is MNHEY and CDR2 SVGAGI. CDR3 bases: TGTGCCAGCAGCAACCTTCGACGGGACAGCGAGCAGTACTTC. Amino acid sequence: CASSNLRRDSEQYF.

The chain carries TRBV5-1 and TRBJ1-4; D uncertain. The germline CDR1 and CDR2 sequences are SGHRS and YFSETQ. The CDR3 runs to 14 residues. Trimming removed 0 bases at V and 6 bases at J, with 9 bases between. The CDR3 nucleotides read TGCGCCAGCAGCTTGGGAGGGAGGGATGAAAAACTGTTTTTT. Translating gives CASSLGGRDEKLFF.

The CDR3 protein is CASSQALSGGQWETQYF. For the CDR3, the DNA is TGCGCCAGCAGCCAAGCCCTGTCGGGAGGGCAATGGGAGACCCAGTACTTC. V gene TRBV4-1 combines with J gene TRBJ2-5; 8 nucleotides line up with TRBD2. The germline V gene encodes CDR1 MGHRA and CDR2 YSYEKL. CDR3 length equals 17 residues. After removal of 1 base from V and 5 bases from J, the junction contained 12 bases not matched to a gene.

This chain joins TRBV9 and TRBJ2-3, with D uncertain. V was cut by 0 bases and J by 2 bases, with 10 bases left in between. This CDR3 has 15 residues. The germline CDR1 and CDR2 sequences are SGDLS and YYNGEE. CDR3 in DNA: TGTGCCAGCAGCGTAGGCCCTCCGATCACAGATACGCAGTATTTT. It specifies CASSVGPPITDTQYF. The full variable domain, completed using reference TRBV9 and TRBJ2-3, is DSGVTQTPKHLITATGQRVTLRCSPRSGDLSVYWYQQSLDQGLQFLIQYYNGEERAKGNILERFSAQQFPDLHSELNLSSLELGDSALYFCASSVGPPITDTQYFGPGTRLTVL.

With respect to this clone: A much larger clone lies a single base off, so this may be a read error. This specimen includes other DNA sequences encoding the same CDR3. The gene calls are TRBV19 and TRBJ1-5; D unclear. The CDR3 runs 13 residues. Germline V gene lookup returns CDR1 LNHDA and CDR2 SQIVND (reference sequence). With 5 bases removed from V and 2 bases from J, the gap between germline ends came to 7 bases. This chain's CDR3 is CASSRGGNQPQHF. The DNA for the CDR3 is TGTGCCAGTAGTCGGGGAGGCAATCAGCCCCAGCATTTT.

Points on this clone: A junction end diverges from the germline sequence, so it may reflect a read error. The chain joins TRBV7-9 to TRBJ2-7, with D uncertain. This CDR3 contains 12 residues. The germline gives CDR1 SEHNR, CDR2 FQNEAQ (reference sequence). CDR3 loop: CASSAPSAVPLF. As DNA, the CDR3 is TGTGCCAGCAGCGCCCCCTCCGCCGTGCCCCTCTTC.

The CDR3 DNA is TGTGCCAGCAGCCAAGACCACAGGGTTCACACTGAAGCTTTCTTT. Amino acid sequence: CASSQDHRVHTEAFF. The chain carries TRBV4-2 and TRBJ1-1, with D perhaps matching TRBD1 (6 bases). This CDR3 is built from 15 residues. V dropped 0 bases and J dropped 3 bases, with 11 bases sitting between them. The germline gives CDR1 LGHNA, CDR2 YNFKEQ.